These 4 T cell receptor beta chains share one sample of origin, sequenced in a study of CD8 T cells in Susac syndrome (dated by TCRdb to the late 2010s). The library relied on the immunoSEQ multiplex PCR assay. RNA was extracted with the RNeasy kit and roughly 0.45 to 1 ug was reverse transcribed using random hexamers. TCRdb passed the public sequencing reads through fastp at Q25 and MiXCR, retaining productive beta sequences. Identical CDR3 proteins give one entry, which carries the most common genes and DNA. The sample table shows over 100,000 distinct CDR3 sequences, and around 94% are seen once. Of the sample, about 0.28% is held by the ten largest clones. Sequenced sample: CD8+ T cells from PBMCs. These receptors were obtained from a human donor with Susac syndrome.

The rearrangement links TRBV29-1 to TRBJ2-1; D may correspond to TRBD1 or TRBD2 (5 bases each). The CDR3 runs to 13 residues. The germline V gene encodes CDR1 SQVTM and CDR2 ANQGSEA. V lost 2 bases and J 5 bases, leaving 10 bases between the germline ends. The CDR3 coding sequence is TGCAGCGTTGAATGGGGGACCCACAATGAGCAGTTCTTC. Protein sequence: CSVEWGTHNEQFF.

The gene calls are TRBV10-2 and TRBJ1-2; weak D call: TRBD1 (5 bases). Germline CDR1 reads WSHSY; CDR2 reads SAAADI. Trimming stripped 2 bases from V and 4 bases from J, with 11 bases between. The CDR3 consists of 14 residues. CDR3 in amino acids: CASSEPGRIYGYTF. As DNA, the CDR3 is TGCGCCAGCAGTGAGCCAGGGAGGATCTATGGCTACACCTTC.

This clonotype was recorded many times. The V and J genes are TRBV11-3 and TRBJ2-1, with 9 bases fitting TRBD1. The V gene's germline CDR1 is SGHNT and CDR2 YENEEA. The CDR3 has 15 residues. Losses at the gene ends were 0 bases for V and 5 bases for J; bases not matched to a gene: 2. CDR3 region: CASSLDWTGDNEQFF. The CDR3 DNA reads TGTGCCAGCAGCTTAGACTGGACAGGGGACAATGAGCAGTTCTTC.

This chain joins TRBV7-9 and TRBJ1-2; 8 nucleotides line up with TRBD1. With V trimmed by 1 base and J by 4 bases, 2 bases remained unmatched. Germline lookup yields CDR1 SEHNR and CDR2 FQNEAQ (reference sequence). The CDR3 contains 14 residues. The CDR3 region has the DNA TGTGCCAGCAGCTTAGGGACAGGGACCTATGGCTACACCTTC. Its protein product is CASSLGTGTYGYTF. Variable domain in full (rest from reference TRBV7-9 and TRBJ1-2): DTGVSQNPRHKITKRGQNVTFRCDPISEHNRLYWYRQTLGQGPEFLTYFQNEAQLEKSRLLSDRFSAERPKGSFSTLEIQRTEQGDSAMYLCASSLGTGTYGYTFGSGTRLTVV.